These 2 T cell receptor beta chains were sequenced from one sample in a study of CD8 T cell repertoires and HIV-1 epitope variants. These receptors' targets are unknown. Here immunoSEQ multiplex PCR was the method, and the copy in TCRdb shows in-frame clones only, minus some. Of over 6,000 clones in the sample, about 70% were seen once. Sequenced input: cultured CD8+ T cells derived from PBMCs. These TCRs come from a male donor with HIV.

The chain couples TRBV27 to TRBJ2-5, with 8 bases identical to TRBD2. Losses at the gene ends were 0 bases for V and 6 bases for J; bases not matched to a gene: 9. This CDR3 is built from 16 residues. The germline V gene has CDR1 MNHEY and CDR2 SMNVEV (reference sequence). For the CDR3, the DNA is TGTGCCAGCAGTTTATCTAGCGGGGAGCCTCCAAAGACCCAGTACTTC. Amino acids: CASSLSSGEPPKTQYF.

This clone was detected only a few times. The V call is TRBV19, the J call TRBJ2-1; the match to TRBD1 covers 11 bases. The V gene end was trimmed by 1 base and the J gene end by 0 bases; junction bases not matched to a gene: 2. Germline CDR1 reads LNHDA; CDR2 reads SQIVND (reference sequence). This CDR3 is 17 amino acids long. For the CDR3, the DNA is TGTGCCAGTAGTATAGGGACAGGGGGCGACTCCTACAATGAGCAGTTCTTC. Translated: CASSIGTGGDSYNEQFF.